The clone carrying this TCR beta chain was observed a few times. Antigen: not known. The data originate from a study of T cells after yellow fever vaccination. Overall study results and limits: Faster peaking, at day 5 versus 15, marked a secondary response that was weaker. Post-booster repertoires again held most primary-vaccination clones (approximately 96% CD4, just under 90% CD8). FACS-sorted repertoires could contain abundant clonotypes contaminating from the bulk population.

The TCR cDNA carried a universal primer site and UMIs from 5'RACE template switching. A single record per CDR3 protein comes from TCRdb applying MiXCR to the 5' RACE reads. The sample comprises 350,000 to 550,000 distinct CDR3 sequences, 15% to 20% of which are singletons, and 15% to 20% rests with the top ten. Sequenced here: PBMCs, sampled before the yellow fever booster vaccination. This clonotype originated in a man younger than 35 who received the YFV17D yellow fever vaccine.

The CDR3 sequence is CSARDGFSNQPQHF. DNA of the CDR3: TGCAGTGCTAGAGATGGGTTCAGCAATCAGCCCCAGCATTTT. This chain links TRBV20-1 with TRBJ1-5; D not resolved. The CDR3 spans 14 residues. Trimming stripped 0 bases from V and 1 base from J, with 7 bases between. Germline CDR1 is DFQATT and CDR2 is SNEGSKA (reference sequence).